What follows are 5 T cell receptor beta chains derived from one specimen sequenced in a study of blood T cell repertoires in COVID-19. The protocol was immunoSEQ multiplex PCR, while the TCRdb copy is restricted to in-frame clones and leaves out a portion. The sample has 170,000 or so clones, more than 70% seen once. Source material: peripheral blood. These TCRs come from a man younger than 35 with active or convalescent COVID-19.

In its sample, this clone was seen a few times. The chain combines TRBV6-1 with TRBJ1-3; 8 positions agree with TRBD1. This CDR3 is 14 amino acids long. The V segment lost 5 bases and the J segment 5 bases; nucleotides outside the gene matches: 5. The germline V gene has CDR1 MNHNS and CDR2 SASEGT. The DNA for the CDR3 is TGTGCCAGCAGTCTACAGGGGGGGAGAAACACCATATATTTT. Protein: CASSLQGGRNTIYF.

The chain is built from TRBV6-2 or TRBV6-3 and TRBJ1-5; D unresolved. CDR3 length equals 14 residues. Between the trimmed V and J ends, which lost 2 bases and 3 bases, there was a span of 8 bases. CDR1 is MNHEY and CDR2 is SVGEGT in the germline V gene. The chain's CDR3 is CASSYVGYNQPQHF. CDR3 bases: TGTGCCAGCAGTTACGTCGGGTACAATCAGCCCCAGCATTTT.

This chain joins TRBV30 and TRBJ2-7; no clear D. This CDR3 is 11 amino acids long. Germline CDR1 reads GTSNPN; CDR2 reads SVGIG (reference sequence). Trimming cost V 8 bases and J 5 bases, with 13 bases left between them. The CDR3 protein is CASFVSNEQYF. Written as DNA, the CDR3 is TGTGCCAGCTTCGTTAGCAACGAGCAGTACTTC. Full variable domain (rest looked up from reference TRBV30 and TRBJ2-7): SQTIHQWPATLVQPVGSPLSLECTVEGTSNPNLYWYRQAAGRGLQLLFYSVGIGQISSEVPQNLSASRPQDRQFILSSKKLLLSDSGFYLCASFVSNEQYFGPGTRLTVT.

The rearrangement links TRBV4-2 to TRBJ2-5, with 16 positions matching TRBD2. V lost 1 base, J lost 1 base, and 9 bases stayed unmatched. Germline assignment: CDR1 LGHNA and CDR2 YNFKEQ. The CDR3 length is 20 residues. The CDR3 region is CASSQAAGTSGRDPQETQYF. The CDR3 bases are TGTGCCAGCAGCCAAGCTGCCGGGACTAGCGGGAGGGACCCCCAAGAGACCCAGTACTTC.

The V call is TRBV9, the J call TRBJ2-7; 8 nucleotides agree with TRBD1. Germline CDR1 reads SGDLS; CDR2 reads YYNGEE. After removal of 1 base from V and 2 bases from J, the junction contained 8 bases not matched to a gene. The CDR3 consists of 16 residues. Written as DNA, the CDR3 is TGTGCCAGCAGCGTATCGACAGGGGTTGTCCCCTACGAGCAGTACTTC. This encodes CASSVSTGVVPYEQYF.